A selection of T cell receptor beta chains follows, all from one sample in a study of T cells in Graves' hyperthyroidism and ophthalmopathy. TCRdb independently ran MiXCR on the multiplex PCR reads; one entry per CDR3 protein. The sample has about 98,000 distinct CDR3 sequences, approximately 40% seen once. The specimen was peripheral blood or thyroid tissue (not recorded which). The source is a woman aged 25 to 39 with Graves' hyperthyroidism. Both conserved end residues are part of each CDR3. A D gene is named only where the DNA matches it firmly. Only part of the rows carry a size: once, few, many, or a class if the clone is expanded.

D: TRBD1; V: TRBV25-1; J: TRBJ1-1; size: .; DNA: TGTGCCAGCTCATGTTCTGCAGGGGGAAGGACTGAAGCTTTCTTT; CDR3: CASSCSAGGRTEAFF
D: .; V: TRBV13; J: TRBJ1-5; size: few; DNA: TGTGCCAGCAGTTTTTCTACTTTGGGGTGGAATCAGCCCCAGCATTTT; CDR3: CASSFSTLGWNQPQHF
D: .; V: TRBV10-3; J: TRBJ1-1; size: many; DNA: TGTGCCATCTGGGGGCAGGGTACTGAAGCTTTCTTT; CDR3: CAIWGQGTEAFF
D: TRBD1; V: TRBV28; J: TRBJ1-2; size: many; DNA: TGTGCCAGCAGTCCTGGACAGGGTTTTCGCGGCTACACCTTC; CDR3: CASSPGQGFRGYTF
D: .; V: TRBV2; J: TRBJ1-5; size: many; DNA: TGTGCCAGCGCGTGGGACGGCCGATACCAGCCCCAGCATTTT; CDR3: CASAWDGRYQPQHF
D: .; V: TRBV7-8; J: TRBJ2-6; size: .; DNA: TGTGCCAGCTCGGGGACCAGCGTCCTCTCTTTC; CDR3: CASSGTSVLSF
D: TRBD1; V: TRBV2; J: TRBJ1-2; size: .; DNA: TGTGCCAGCAGTGAGACAGGGGAAGGCGGCTATGGCTACACCTTC; CDR3: CASSETGEGGYGYTF
D: .; V: TRBV6-1; J: TRBJ1-1; size: many; DNA: TGTGCCAGCAGTGAAGTGGGATCGGGGAGAGCTTTCTTT; CDR3: CASSEVGSGRAFF
D: .; V: TRBV7-6; J: TRBJ2-3; size: many; DNA: TGTGCCAGCAGCCCTAACACAGATACGCAGTATTTT; CDR3: CASSPNTDTQYF
D: TRBD1; V: TRBV15; J: TRBJ1-2; size: .; DNA: TGTGCCACCAGCAGTCGGACAGGGGATAACTATGGCTACACCTTC; CDR3: CATSSRTGDNYGYTF
D: .; V: TRBV28; J: TRBJ1-5; size: .; DNA: TGTGCCAGCAGTTTCAGGGGTGGGAGGTATCAGCCCCAGCATTTT; CDR3: CASSFRGGRYQPQHF
D: TRBD1; V: TRBV7-2; J: TRBJ1-5; size: .; DNA: TGTGCCAGCAGCGGACAGGGGGTCAATCAGCCCCAGCATTTT; CDR3: CASSGQGVNQPQHF
D: .; V: TRBV10-3; J: TRBJ1-4; size: .; DNA: TGTGCCATCAGTGGAAGAGAGGCAACTAATGAAAAACTGTTTTTT; CDR3: CAISGREATNEKLFF
D: .; V: TRBV15; J: TRBJ2-7; size: .; DNA: TGTGCCACCAGCGGCGGAATCTCCTACGAGCAGTACTTC; CDR3: CATSGGISYEQYF
D: .; V: TRBV7-2; J: TRBJ1-3; size: medium-sized; DNA: TGTGCCAGCAGCTTAGGTCACTCTGGAAACACCATATATTTT; CDR3: CASSLGHSGNTIYF
D: .; V: TRBV25-1; J: TRBJ2-7; size: many; DNA: TGTGCCACCGGTTCTCTCTCCTACGAGCAGTACTTC; CDR3: CATGSLSYEQYF
D: .; V: TRBV5-1; J: TRBJ2-6; size: many; DNA: TGCGTCAGCAGCGACGGAGGTGGGGCCAACGTCCTGACTTTC; CDR3: CVSSDGGGANVLTF
D: TRBD1; V: TRBV29-1; J: TRBJ1-2; size: .; DNA: TGCAGCGGTAGACAGGGGGCGCAGGGCAGCACCTTC; CDR3: CSGRQGAQGSTF
D: TRBD1; V: TRBV4-2; J: TRBJ1-1; size: .; DNA: TGTGCCAGCGGCCAAGTGCATAGGGGGCCTAAGAACACTGAAGCTTTCTTT; CDR3: CASGQVHRGPKNTEAFF
D: .; V: TRBV4-2; J: TRBJ2-7; size: many; DNA: TGTGCCAGCAGCCAAGATCGCGTTTCCTACGAGCAGTACTTC; CDR3: CASSQDRVSYEQYF
D: .; V: TRBV27; J: TRBJ2-2; size: many; DNA: TGTGCCACCGCATTTTCCGCGAACACCGGGGAGCTGTTTTTT; CDR3: CATAFSANTGELFF
D: .; V: TRBV29-1; J: TRBJ2-7; size: many; DNA: TGCAGTGCCGGCTGGGCATCCTCCTACGAGCAGTACTTC; CDR3: CSAGWASSYEQYF
D: .; V: TRBV6-1; J: TRBJ2-5; size: once; DNA: TGTGCCAGTACTCGTTGGCCGGACATAAGGGGGACCCAGTACTTC; CDR3: CASTRWPDIRGTQYF
D: .; V: TRBV24-1; J: TRBJ2-7; size: medium-sized; DNA: TGTGCCACCAGTGGAGGGGGAGGAATCTACGAGCAGTACTTC; CDR3: CATSGGGGIYEQYF
D: .; V: TRBV7-9; J: TRBJ1-2; size: many; DNA: TGTGCCAGCAGCTTCCTACGGGGTAGGAGGATCGAGGGCTATGGCTACACCTTC; CDR3: CASSFLRGRRIEGYGYTF
D: TRBD2; V: TRBV13; J: TRBJ2-7; size: many; DNA: TGTGCCAGCAGCTTAGTAGTTGGCGGGAGATACGAGCAGTACTTC; CDR3: CASSLVVGGRYEQYF
D: .; V: TRBV28; J: TRBJ1-1; size: many; DNA: TGTGCCAGCAGTAACGAACAGGATTCTTTAAGTGAAGCTTTCTTT; CDR3: CASSNEQDSLSEAFF
D: .; V: TRBV7-9; J: TRBJ2-7; size: .; DNA: TGTGCCAGCAGCTTAGGGCAGGGTAGCTCCTACGAGCAGTACTTC; CDR3: CASSLGQGSSYEQYF
D: TRBD2; V: TRBV20-1; J: TRBJ2-5; size: many; DNA: TGCAGTGGGCTAGCGGGAGGGGTCAGGGAGACCCAGTACTTC; CDR3: CSGLAGGVRETQYF
D: .; V: TRBV7-2; J: TRBJ1-3; size: .; DNA: TGTGCCAGCAGCTTCGGAATGGGAAACACCATATATTTT; CDR3: CASSFGMGNTIYF
D: TRBD2; V: TRBV7-8; J: TRBJ2-5; size: many; DNA: TGTGCCAGCAGCCCCAAGACTAGCGGGAGGGCCTATGAGACCCAGTACTTC; CDR3: CASSPKTSGRAYETQYF
D: .; V: TRBV6-5; J: TRBJ1-4; size: many; DNA: TGTGCCAGCAGTGGCGGGACAATCTTTAATGAAAAACTGTTTTTT; CDR3: CASSGGTIFNEKLFF
D: TRBD1; V: TRBV28; J: TRBJ1-2; size: few; DNA: TGTGCCAGCAGTCCGACAGGGATTAACTATGGCTACACCTTC; CDR3: CASSPTGINYGYTF
D: TRBD1; V: TRBV5-1; J: TRBJ1-4; size: .; DNA: TGCGCCAGCAGCCCGACGGGACAGGCGGAAGAAAAACTGTTTTTT; CDR3: CASSPTGQAEEKLFF
D: TRBD1; V: TRBV2; J: TRBJ2-7; size: many; DNA: TGTGCCATACTGACAGGGGCTCGCTACGAGCAGTACTTC; CDR3: CAILTGARYEQYF
D: TRBD1; V: TRBV7-3; J: TRBJ2-5; size: .; DNA: TGTGCCAGCAGCCCGGGCGGGACAGGGAGTGAGACCCAGTACTTC; CDR3: CASSPGGTGSETQYF
D: TRBD2; V: TRBV14; J: TRBJ2-5; size: many; DNA: TGTGCCAGCAGCCGTGGCACTAGCGGGAGTAAGACCCAGTACTTC; CDR3: CASSRGTSGSKTQYF